This entry describes one T cell receptor (beta chain). TCRdb's copy holds only in-frame clones and misses some; the assay was immunoSEQ multiplex PCR. The top ten hold around 0.96% of the sample, which has about 160,000 clones, 85% to 95% seen once. This entry comes from a study of T cell responses to AZD1222 COVID-19 vaccine. Germline assignment: CDR1 LGHNT and CDR2 FRNRAP. This CDR3 comprises 12 residues. Trimming took 3 bases from V and 6 from J, leaving 5 bases between them. The rearrangement uses TRBV12-5 and TRBJ2-2; no clear D gene. This sample comprised peripheral blood, obtained on day 0 of AZD1222 vaccination. The sequence was obtained from an adult in good health. CDR3 amino acids: CASGFDPGELFF. In DNA form, the CDR3 reads TGTGCTAGTGGTTTCGATCCCGGGGAGCTGTTTTTT.